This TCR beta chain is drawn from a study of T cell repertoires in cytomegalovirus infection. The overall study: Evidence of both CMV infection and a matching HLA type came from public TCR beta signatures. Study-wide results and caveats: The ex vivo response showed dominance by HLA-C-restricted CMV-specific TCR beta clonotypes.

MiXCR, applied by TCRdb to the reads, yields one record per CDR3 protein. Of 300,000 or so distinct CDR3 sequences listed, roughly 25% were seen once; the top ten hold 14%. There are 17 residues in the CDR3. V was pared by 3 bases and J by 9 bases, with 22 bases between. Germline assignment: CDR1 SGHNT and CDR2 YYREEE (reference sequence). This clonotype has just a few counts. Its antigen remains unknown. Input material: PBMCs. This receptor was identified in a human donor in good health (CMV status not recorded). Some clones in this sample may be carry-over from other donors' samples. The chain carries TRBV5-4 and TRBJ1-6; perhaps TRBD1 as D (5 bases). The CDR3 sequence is CASSSPGTGRFGSPLHF. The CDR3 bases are TGTGCCAGCAGCTCTCCCGGGACTGGGAGGTTCGGTTCACCCCTCCACTTT.